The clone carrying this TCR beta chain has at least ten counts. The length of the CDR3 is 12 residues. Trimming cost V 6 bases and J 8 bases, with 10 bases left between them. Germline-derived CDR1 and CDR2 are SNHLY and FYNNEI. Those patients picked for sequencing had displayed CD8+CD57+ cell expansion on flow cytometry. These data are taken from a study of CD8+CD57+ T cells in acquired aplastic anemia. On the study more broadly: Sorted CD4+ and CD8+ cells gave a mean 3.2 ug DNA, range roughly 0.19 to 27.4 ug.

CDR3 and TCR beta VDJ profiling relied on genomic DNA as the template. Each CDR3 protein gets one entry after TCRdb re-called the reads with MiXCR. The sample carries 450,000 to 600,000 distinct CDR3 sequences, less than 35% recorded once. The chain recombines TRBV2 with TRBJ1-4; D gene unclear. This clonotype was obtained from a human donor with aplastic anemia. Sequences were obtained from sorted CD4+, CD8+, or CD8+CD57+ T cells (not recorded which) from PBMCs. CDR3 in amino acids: CASSPMNEKLFF. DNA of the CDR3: TGTGCCAGCAGCCCCATGAACGAAAAACTGTTTTTT.